This T cell receptor (beta chain) originates from a study of blood T cell repertoires in COVID-19. Across the study: COVID-19 samples collected from the United States, Italy and Spain covered acute and convalescent phases.

V lost 4 bases, J lost 7 bases, and 11 bases stayed unmatched. The CDR3 spans 16 residues. The germline gives CDR1 SGHDT, CDR2 YYEEEE. This table comes from immunoSEQ multiplex PCR, and its TCRdb copy is limited to in-frame clones, with some not included. The table has 100,000 or so clones, around four fifths seen once. The rearrangement uses TRBV5-6 and TRBJ1-6, with 7 positions matching TRBD1. The sequencing sample was made of peripheral blood. The receptor was isolated from a human donor in a cohort sampled during active COVID-19. The CDR3 reads CASSDIPGQSNSPLHF. The CDR3 nucleotides are TGTGCCAGCAGCGACATACCGGGACAGTCAAATTCACCCCTCCACTTT.